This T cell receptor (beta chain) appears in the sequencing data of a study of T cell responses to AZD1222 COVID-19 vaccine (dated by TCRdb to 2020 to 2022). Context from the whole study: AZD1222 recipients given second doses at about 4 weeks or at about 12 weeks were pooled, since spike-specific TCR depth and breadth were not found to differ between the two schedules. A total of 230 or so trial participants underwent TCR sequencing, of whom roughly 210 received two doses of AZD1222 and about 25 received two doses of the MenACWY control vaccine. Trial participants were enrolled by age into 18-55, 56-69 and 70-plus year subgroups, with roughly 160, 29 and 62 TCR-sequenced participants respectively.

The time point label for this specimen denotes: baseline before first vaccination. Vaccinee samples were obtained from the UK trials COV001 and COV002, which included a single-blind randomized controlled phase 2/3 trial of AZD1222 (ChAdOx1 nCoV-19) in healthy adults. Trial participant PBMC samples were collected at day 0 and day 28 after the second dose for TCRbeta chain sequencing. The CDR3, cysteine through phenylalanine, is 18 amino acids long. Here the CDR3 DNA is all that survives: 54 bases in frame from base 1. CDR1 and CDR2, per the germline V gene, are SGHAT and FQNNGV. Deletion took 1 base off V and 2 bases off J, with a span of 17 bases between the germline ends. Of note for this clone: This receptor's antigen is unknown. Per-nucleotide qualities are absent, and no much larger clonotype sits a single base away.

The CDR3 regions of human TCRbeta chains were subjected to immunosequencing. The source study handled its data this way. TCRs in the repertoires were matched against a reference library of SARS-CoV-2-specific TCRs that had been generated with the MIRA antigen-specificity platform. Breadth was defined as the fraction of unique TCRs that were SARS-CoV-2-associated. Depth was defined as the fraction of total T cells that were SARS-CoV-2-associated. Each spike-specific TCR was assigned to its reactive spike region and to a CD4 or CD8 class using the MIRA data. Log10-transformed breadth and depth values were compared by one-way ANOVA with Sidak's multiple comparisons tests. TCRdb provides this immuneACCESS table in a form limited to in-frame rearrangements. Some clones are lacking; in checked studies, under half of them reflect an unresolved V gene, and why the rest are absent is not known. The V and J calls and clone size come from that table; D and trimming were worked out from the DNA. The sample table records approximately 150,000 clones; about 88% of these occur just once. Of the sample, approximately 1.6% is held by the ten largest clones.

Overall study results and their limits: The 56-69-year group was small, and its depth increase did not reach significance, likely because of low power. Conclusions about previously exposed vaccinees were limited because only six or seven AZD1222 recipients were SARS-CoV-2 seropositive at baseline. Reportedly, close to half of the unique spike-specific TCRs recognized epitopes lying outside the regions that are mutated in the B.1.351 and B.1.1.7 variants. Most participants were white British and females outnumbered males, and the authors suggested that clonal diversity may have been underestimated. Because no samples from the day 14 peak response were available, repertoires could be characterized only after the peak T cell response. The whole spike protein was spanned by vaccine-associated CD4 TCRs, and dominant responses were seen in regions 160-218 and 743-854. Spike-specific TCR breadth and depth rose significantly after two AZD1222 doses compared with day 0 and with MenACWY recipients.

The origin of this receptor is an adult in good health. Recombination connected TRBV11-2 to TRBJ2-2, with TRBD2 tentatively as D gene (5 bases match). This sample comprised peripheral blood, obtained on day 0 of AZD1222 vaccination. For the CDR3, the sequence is CASSLAKVALLNTGELFF. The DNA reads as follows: TGTGCCAGCAGCTTAGCTAAGGTAGCGCTACTTAACACCGGGGAGCTGTTTTTT.